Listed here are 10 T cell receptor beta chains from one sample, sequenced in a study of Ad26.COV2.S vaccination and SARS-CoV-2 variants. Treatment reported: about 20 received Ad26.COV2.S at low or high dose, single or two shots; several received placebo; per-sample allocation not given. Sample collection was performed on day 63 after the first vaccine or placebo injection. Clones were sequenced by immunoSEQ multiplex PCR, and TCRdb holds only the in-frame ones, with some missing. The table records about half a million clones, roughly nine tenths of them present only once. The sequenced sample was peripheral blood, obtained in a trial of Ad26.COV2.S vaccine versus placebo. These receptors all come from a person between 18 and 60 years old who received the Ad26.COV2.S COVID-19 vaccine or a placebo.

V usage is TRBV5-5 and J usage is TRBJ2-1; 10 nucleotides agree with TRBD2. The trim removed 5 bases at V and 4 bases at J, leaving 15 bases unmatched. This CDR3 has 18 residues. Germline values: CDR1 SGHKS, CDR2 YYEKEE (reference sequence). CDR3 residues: CASSTRLSLAGDYNEQFF. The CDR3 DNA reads TGTGCCAGCAGTACTCGCCTTTCTCTAGCGGGAGATTACAATGAGCAGTTCTTC.

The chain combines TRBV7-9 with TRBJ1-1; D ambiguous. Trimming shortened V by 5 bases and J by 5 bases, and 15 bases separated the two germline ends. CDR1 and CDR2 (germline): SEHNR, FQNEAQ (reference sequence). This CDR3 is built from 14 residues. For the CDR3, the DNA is TGTGCCAGCAGCGCCGTCAGAATGGGTACTGAAGCTTTCTTT. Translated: CASSAVRMGTEAFF.

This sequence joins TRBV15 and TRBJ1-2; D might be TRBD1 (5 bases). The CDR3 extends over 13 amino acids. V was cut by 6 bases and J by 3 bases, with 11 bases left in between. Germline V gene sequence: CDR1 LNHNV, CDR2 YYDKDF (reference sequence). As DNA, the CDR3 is TGTGCCACCAGTAGCAGGGTAGACTATGGCTACACCTTC. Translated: CATSSRVDYGYTF.

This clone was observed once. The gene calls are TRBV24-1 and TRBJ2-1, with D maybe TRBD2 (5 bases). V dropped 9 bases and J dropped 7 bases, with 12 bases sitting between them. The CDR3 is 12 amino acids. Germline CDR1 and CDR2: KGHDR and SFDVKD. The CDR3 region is CATQGSGNEQFF. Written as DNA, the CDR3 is TGTGCCACCCAAGGATCGGGGAATGAGCAGTTCTTC.

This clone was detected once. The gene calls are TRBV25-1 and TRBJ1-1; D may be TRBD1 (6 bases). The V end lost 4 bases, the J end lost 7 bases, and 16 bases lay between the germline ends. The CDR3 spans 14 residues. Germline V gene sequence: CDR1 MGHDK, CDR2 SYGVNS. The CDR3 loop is CASSGAGGRIEAFF. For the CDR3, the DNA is TGTGCCAGCAGTGGGGCCGGGGGCCGCATTGAAGCTTTCTTT.

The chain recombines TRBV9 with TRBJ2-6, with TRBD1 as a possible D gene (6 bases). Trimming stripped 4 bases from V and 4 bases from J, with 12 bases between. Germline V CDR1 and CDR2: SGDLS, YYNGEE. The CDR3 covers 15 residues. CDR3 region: CASSLTGTGANVLTF. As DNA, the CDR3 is TGTGCCAGCAGCTTAACAGGGACAGGGGCCAACGTCCTGACTTTC. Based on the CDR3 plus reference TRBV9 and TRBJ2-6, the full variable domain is DSGVTQTPKHLITATGQRVTLRCSPRSGDLSVYWYQQSLDQGLQFLIQYYNGEERAKGNILERFSAQQFPDLHSELNLSSLELGDSALYFCASSLTGTGANVLTFGAGSRLTVL.

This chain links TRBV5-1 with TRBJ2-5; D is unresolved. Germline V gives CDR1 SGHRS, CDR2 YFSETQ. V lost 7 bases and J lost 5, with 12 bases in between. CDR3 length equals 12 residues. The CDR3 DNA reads TGCGCCAGCGCGAAAAATAGGGAGACCCAGTACTTC. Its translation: CASAKNRETQYF. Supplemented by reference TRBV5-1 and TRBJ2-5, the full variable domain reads KAGVTQTPRYLIKTRGQQVTLSCSPISGHRSVSWYQQTPGQGLQFLFEYFSETQRNKGNFPGRFSGRQFSNSRSEMNVSTLELGDSALYLCASAKNRETQYFGPGTRLLVL.

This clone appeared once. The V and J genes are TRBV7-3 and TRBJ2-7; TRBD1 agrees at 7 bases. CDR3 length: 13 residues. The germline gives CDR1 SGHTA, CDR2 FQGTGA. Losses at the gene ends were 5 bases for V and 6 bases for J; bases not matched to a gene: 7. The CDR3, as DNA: TGTGCCAGCAGCCCCCCAGGGGGTGGCGAGCAGTACTTC. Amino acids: CASSPPGGGEQYF.

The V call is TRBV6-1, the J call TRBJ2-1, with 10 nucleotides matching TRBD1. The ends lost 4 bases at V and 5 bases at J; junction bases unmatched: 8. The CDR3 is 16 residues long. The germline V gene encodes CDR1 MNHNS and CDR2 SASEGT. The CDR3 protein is CASSVKTGGRNNEQFF. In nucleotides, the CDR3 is TGTGCCAGCAGTGTCAAGACAGGGGGCCGCAACAATGAGCAGTTCTTC.

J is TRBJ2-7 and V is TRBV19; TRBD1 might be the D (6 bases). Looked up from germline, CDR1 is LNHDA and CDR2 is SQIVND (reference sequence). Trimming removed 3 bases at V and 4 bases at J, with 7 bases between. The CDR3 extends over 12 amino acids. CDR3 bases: TGTGCCAGTAGTATGACAGGTTACGAGCAGTACTTC. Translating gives CASSMTGYEQYF. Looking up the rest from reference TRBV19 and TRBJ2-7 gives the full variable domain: DGGITQSPKYLFRKEGQNVTLSCEQNLNHDAMYWYRQDPGQGLRLIYYSQIVNDFQKGDIAEGYSVSREKKESFPLTVTSAQKNPTAFYLCASSMTGYEQYFGPGTRLTVT.